The next 29 T cell receptor beta chains were all read from a single sample in a study of T-cell memory formation after mild COVID-19. One entry per CDR3 protein results from TCRdb running MiXCR on the 5' RACE reads. The sample yields 110,000 to 150,000 distinct CDR3 sequences, approximately 25% seen once. What was sequenced was PBMCs or a T cell subset sorted from them (not recorded which). Receptors originate from an adult woman who had mild COVID-19 (a few samples of this study predate the infection). Cell type and time point are not known.

The table lists this clonotype with a few counts. V gene TRBV29-1 combines with J gene TRBJ1-1; TRBD1 aligns across 9 bases. V was pared by 3 bases and J by 4 bases, with 6 bases of the junction left unmatched. In germline, CDR1 is SQVTM, CDR2 ANQGSEA. This CDR3 region has 14 residues. In DNA, the CDR3 is TGCAGCGTTGACCAAACAGGGGGCTTCACTGAAGCTTTCTTT. It is translated as CSVDQTGGFTEAFF.

V gene TRBV5-4 combines with J gene TRBJ1-2; no definite D call. The germline gives CDR1 SGHNT, CDR2 YYREEE (reference sequence). Trimming shortened V by 1 base and J by 1 base, and 5 bases separated the two germline ends. This CDR3 comprises 13 residues. The CDR3 sequence: CASSLWDNYGYTF. The CDR3 nucleotides read TGTGCCAGCAGCTTGTGGGATAACTATGGCTACACCTTC.

The genes are TRBV4-1 and TRBJ1-5; D perhaps matches TRBD1 (5 bases). Trimming cost V 1 base and J 5 bases, with 9 bases left between them. The germline V gene encodes CDR1 MGHRA and CDR2 YSYEKL. This CDR3 spans 14 amino acids. CDR3: CASSQVSGDQPQHF. The CDR3 bases are TGCGCCAGCAGCCAAGTTTCGGGGGATCAGCCCCAGCATTTT.

This clonotype has just a few counts. This chain joins TRBV9 and TRBJ2-2; 8 nucleotides match TRBD2. The CDR3 spans 15 residues. Germline CDR1 reads SGDLS; CDR2 reads YYNGEE. The junction had 7 bases not matched to a gene; V was cut back by 4 bases and J by 5 bases. In DNA form, the CDR3 reads TGTGCCAGCAGCTCAGGAACTAGCGGTACCGGGGAGCTGTTTTTT. Encoded protein: CASSSGTSGTGELFF.

The rearrangement links TRBV5-1 to TRBJ1-3; the D is unclear. The CDR3 runs to 15 residues. Germline CDR1 reads SGHRS; CDR2 reads YFSETQ. V lost 0 bases and J 0 bases, leaving 7 bases between the germline ends. The CDR3, as DNA: TGCGCCAGCAGCTTGGGGGAACACTCTGGAAACACCATATATTTT. It is translated as CASSLGEHSGNTIYF.

This clonotype was detected a few times. V usage is TRBV29-1 and J usage is TRBJ2-7, with TRBD2 matching over 8 bases. Germline CDR1 reads SQVTM; CDR2 reads ANQGSEA. This CDR3 comprises 13 residues. V dropped 5 bases and J dropped 6; count of bases not matched to a gene: 9. The CDR3 DNA reads TGCAGCGTTTGGACTAGCATGCGCTCCGAGCAGTACTTC. Amino acids: CSVWTSMRSEQYF.

The CDR3 DNA follows: TGTGCCAGCAGCCCGGCCGCCGGGAGCAATCAGCCCCAGCATTTT. This sequence encodes CASSPAAGSNQPQHF. The V gene is TRBV9, the J gene TRBJ1-5; D not resolved. CDR1 is SGDLS, CDR2 YYNGEE, per germline. Trimming took off 4 bases at V and 1 base at J, with 12 bases between the two ends. This CDR3 region has 15 residues.

A few counts support this clonotype. The J gene is TRBJ1-3, the V gene TRBV12-3 or TRBV12-4; D uncertain. This CDR3 spans 12 amino acids. V was pared by 8 bases and J by 0 bases, with 5 bases between. The DNA for the CDR3 is TGTGCCAGCCAGTCCTCTGGAAACACCATATATTTT. Its protein is CASQSSGNTIYF.

The chain has TRBV3-1 and TRBJ2-3, with 7 bases aligning to TRBD2. The length of the CDR3 is 14 residues. Germline V gene data show CDR1 as LGHDT and CDR2 as YNNKEL (reference sequence). The V segment lost 4 bases and the J segment 4 bases; nucleotides outside the gene matches: 5. The CDR3 DNA sequence: TGTGCCAGCAGCCCAGGGAGGGCTGCAGATACGCAGTATTTT. Amino acids: CASSPGRAADTQYF.

The rearrangement links TRBV7-9 to TRBJ1-1; D is ambiguous. The CDR3 sequence is 13 residues long. Germline CDR1 SEHNR, CDR2 FQNEAQ (reference sequence). Deletions cut 5 bases from V and 0 bases from J, with 7 bases between. The CDR3 loop reads CASSQILNTEAFF. The DNA for the CDR3 is TGTGCCAGCAGCCAGATCTTGAACACTGAAGCTTTCTTT.

This sequence joins TRBV15 and TRBJ2-1, with D perhaps assigned TRBD1 or TRBD2 (5 bases each). This CDR3 region has 14 residues. Germline V gene data show CDR1 as LNHNV and CDR2 as YYDKDF (reference sequence). V lost 0 bases to trimming and J lost 4 bases, with 7 bases between them. CDR3 DNA: TGTGCCACCAGCAGAGAATGGGGGTACAATGAGCAGTTCTTC. This gives the protein CATSREWGYNEQFF.

This clonotype was recorded a few times. V gene TRBV11-1 combines with J gene TRBJ2-3, with 11 positions matching TRBD1. The V gene end was trimmed by 5 bases and the J gene end by 4 bases; junction bases not matched to a gene: 5. The CDR3 length is 15 residues. CDR1 is SGHAT and CDR2 is FQDESV in the germline V gene (reference sequence). The CDR3 reads CASSTGTGGSDTQYF. The CDR3 DNA reads as TGTGCCAGCAGCACCGGGACAGGGGGGTCAGATACGCAGTATTTT.

V and J are TRBV29-1 and TRBJ2-1; 10 bases map to TRBD2. The J segment lost 7 bases and the V segment lost 3 bases, leaving 3 bases of the junction unmatched. Germline V CDR1 and CDR2: SQVTM, ANQGSEA. The CDR3 totals 13 residues. The CDR3 loop reads CSVELGLANEQFF. The CDR3 nucleotides are TGCAGCGTTGAGCTGGGACTAGCGAATGAGCAGTTCTTC.

The J gene is TRBJ2-5, the V gene TRBV24-1; D ambiguous. This CDR3 contains 15 residues. Per the germline V gene, CDR1 is KGHDR and CDR2 is SFDVKD. The V gene lost 6 bases and the J gene lost 4 bases, with 17 bases spanning the gap. CDR3 sequence reads: CATSFPGDRGETQYF. CDR3 nucleotides: TGTGCCACCAGTTTTCCCGGAGATAGAGGAGAGACCCAGTACTTC.

The genes are TRBV19 and TRBJ2-7, with 12 positions matching TRBD2. The CDR3 has 18 residues. V shed 1 base and J 2 bases; nucleotides not matched to a gene: 9. Germline values: CDR1 LNHDA, CDR2 SQIVND (reference sequence). CDR3 in amino acids: CASSIATLAGGATYEQYF. DNA of the CDR3: TGTGCCAGTAGTATAGCAACACTAGCGGGAGGCGCTACCTACGAGCAGTACTTC. The entire variable domain, with the rest obtained from reference TRBV19 and TRBJ2-7, is as follows: DGGITQSPKYLFRKEGQNVTLSCEQNLNHDAMYWYRQDPGQGLRLIYYSQIVNDFQKGDIAEGYSVSREKKESFPLTVTSAQKNPTAFYLCASSIATLAGGATYEQYFGPGTRLTVT.

There are a few counts of this clonotype. The gene calls are TRBV25-1 and TRBJ2-7; possible D gene TRBD2, 6 bases. The CDR3 is made up of 11 amino acids. The germline V gene encodes CDR1 MGHDK and CDR2 SYGVNS. V lost 4 bases, J lost 7 bases, and 8 bases lay in between. The CDR3 spells CASSAGGEQYF. CDR3 nucleotide sequence: TGTGCCAGCAGTGCTGGGGGGGAGCAGTACTTC.

The chain employs TRBV5-6 and TRBJ2-1, with D perhaps TRBD1 (6 bases). The CDR3 extends over 19 amino acids. In germline, CDR1 is SGHDT, CDR2 YYEEEE. The V and J ends lost 3 bases and 3 bases respectively, with 25 bases between them. The CDR3 nucleotides read TGTGCCAGCAGCTCACAATCGGTTGTCCAGGGGCCGTACTACAATGAGCAGTTCTTC. It codes for CASSSQSVVQGPYYNEQFF. The full variable domain, in which reference TRBV5-6 and TRBJ2-1 provide the parts outside the CDR3, is DAGVTQSPTHLIKTRGQQVTLRCSPKSGHDTVSWYQQALGQGPQFIFQYYEEEERQRGNFPDRFSGHQFPNYSSELNVNALLLGDSALYLCASSSQSVVQGPYYNEQFFGPGTRLTVL.

The chain joins TRBV9 to TRBJ2-2; D possibly matches TRBD1 or TRBD2 (5 bases each). The CDR3 length is 14 residues. V was pared by 2 bases and J by 0 bases, with 5 bases between. Germline CDR1 reads SGDLS; CDR2 reads YYNGEE. The CDR3 coding sequence is TGTGCCAGCAGCGTGGGGGCGAACACCGGGGAGCTGTTTTTT. This translates into CASSVGANTGELFF.

This clonotype was seen once. This chain uses TRBV11-2 with TRBJ2-3; D is undetermined. Germline loops: CDR1 SGHAT, CDR2 FQNNGV. Trimming pared 0 bases from V and 2 bases from J, leaving 9 bases between. The CDR3 totals 15 residues. CDR3 nucleotide sequence: TGTGCCAGCAGCTTAGAATACAGCCTCACAGATACGCAGTATTTT. This encodes CASSLEYSLTDTQYF.

The rearrangement uses TRBV6-1 and TRBJ1-5; TRBD1 matches 7 bases. CDR1 and CDR2 from the germline V gene are MNHNS and SASEGT. The CDR3 spans 17 residues. J lost 3 bases, V lost 7 bases, and 15 bases had no gene match. CDR3 coding DNA: TGTGCCAGCATCCTACCGGCAGGGGGGAGTCTCAATCAGCCCCAGCATTTT. Translated, it gives CASILPAGGSLNQPQHF.

A few counts support this clonotype. The chain is built from TRBV11-2 and TRBJ2-1; weak D call: TRBD2 (6 bases). The CDR3 is 15 amino acids. The V gene's germline CDR1 is SGHAT and CDR2 FQNNGV. V dropped 1 base and J dropped 6 bases, with 13 bases sitting between them. The chain's CDR3 is CASSLAGLHGNEQFF. In nucleotides, the CDR3 is TGTGCCAGCAGCTTAGCGGGACTCCACGGCAATGAGCAGTTCTTC.

This chain uses TRBV15 with TRBJ1-2; 7 bases align to TRBD1. Trimming took 5 bases from V and 3 from J; bases not matched to a gene: 6. There are 14 residues in the CDR3. The germline gives CDR1 LNHNV, CDR2 YYDKDF (reference sequence). The CDR3 sequence: CATSHRGSHYGYTF. For the CDR3, the DNA is TGTGCCACCAGCCACAGGGGATCTCACTATGGCTACACCTTC.

The V call is TRBV7-6, the J call TRBJ2-3, with TRBD2 matching over 8 bases. With 0 bases clipped from V and 4 bases from J, the junction kept 6 bases outside the gene matches. This CDR3 has 16 amino acids. Germline CDR1 and CDR2: SGHVS and FNYEAQ. CDR3: CASSLATGGPSDTQYF. The CDR3 nucleotides are TGTGCCAGCAGCTTAGCGACGGGAGGGCCTTCAGATACGCAGTATTTT.

The genes are TRBV4-1 and TRBJ2-7; possible D gene TRBD1, 5 bases. The V end lost 4 bases, the J end lost 3 bases, and 13 bases lay between the germline ends. Germline CDR1 reads MGHRA; CDR2 reads YSYEKL. The length of the CDR3 is 14 residues. CDR3 sequence: CASSPTEGDYEQYF. CDR3 sequence (DNA): TGCGCCAGCAGCCCCACGGAAGGGGACTACGAGCAGTACTTC.

This clonotype was seen only a few times. The chain carries TRBV19 and TRBJ1-1; weak D call: TRBD1 (5 bases). This CDR3 is 16 amino acids long. Trimming removed 5 bases at V and 4 bases at J, with 20 bases between. Germline CDR1 LNHDA, CDR2 SQIVND (reference sequence). CDR3 loop: CASSAYGGLGGTEAFF. In nucleotides, the CDR3 is TGTGCCAGTAGTGCCTACGGAGGCCTGGGGGGCACTGAAGCTTTCTTT.

The sample holds a few counts of this clonotype. The chain carries TRBV7-9 and TRBJ2-5; D is unclear. The ends were cut back, 5 bases at V and 4 bases at J, with 11 bases in the middle. CDR1 and CDR2 from the germline V gene are SEHNR and FQNEAQ (reference sequence). There are 13 residues in the CDR3. CDR3 coding DNA: TGTGCCAGCAGCCCGACCGGCCTAGAGACCCAGTACTTC. It encodes CASSPTGLETQYF.

The chain recombines TRBV5-5 with TRBJ2-7, with D possibly matching TRBD2 (5 bases). The CDR3 is made up of 15 amino acids. Trimming took off 0 bases at V and 1 base at J, with 11 bases between the two ends. Per the germline V gene, CDR1 is SGHKS and CDR2 is YYEKEE (reference sequence). The CDR3 bases are TGTGCCAGCAGCTTGGAGGGAGTGGGGTCCTACGAGCAGTACTTC. Translating it yields CASSLEGVGSYEQYF.

The chain carries TRBV12-3 or TRBV12-4 and TRBJ1-2; no firm D call. This CDR3 is built from 12 residues. Trimming took 5 bases from V and 6 from J, leaving 10 bases between them. The CDR3 DNA follows: TGTGCCAGCAGTCCCTTCGCAAATGGCTACACCTTC. Translating gives CASSPFANGYTF.

This clonotype was counted a few times. The chain is built from TRBV7-8 and TRBJ2-3, with D perhaps matching TRBD1 or TRBD2 (5 bases each). CDR3 length: 17 amino acids. CDR1 and CDR2 from the germline V gene are SGHVS and FQNEAQ. V lost 2 bases to trimming and J lost 4 bases, with 19 bases between them. The CDR3 DNA reads as TGTGCCAGCAGCTTAAGGGACCGACTACAGCGACCAGATACGCAGTATTTT. It specifies CASSLRDRLQRPDTQYF.